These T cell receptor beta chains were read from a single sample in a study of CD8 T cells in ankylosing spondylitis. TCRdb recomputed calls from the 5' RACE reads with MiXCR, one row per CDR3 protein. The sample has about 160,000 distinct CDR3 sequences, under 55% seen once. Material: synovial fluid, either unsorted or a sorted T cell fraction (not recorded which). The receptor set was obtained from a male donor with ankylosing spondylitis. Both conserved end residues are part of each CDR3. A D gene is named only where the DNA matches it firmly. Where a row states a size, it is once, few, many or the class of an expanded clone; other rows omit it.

CASSFFHIGNQPQHF,TGTGCCAGCAGTTTTTTCCATATCGGGAATCAGCCCCAGCATTTT,.,TRBV28,.,TRBJ1-5
CSAPGGGGLDNEQFF,TGCAGTGCCCCCGGCGGGGGGGGCCTAGACAATGAGCAGTTCTTC,.,TRBV20-1,TRBD2,TRBJ2-1
CASSFRTTEKAEAFF,TGTGCCAGCAGTTTTAGGACGACAGAGAAGGCCGAAGCTTTCTTT,.,TRBV12-3/TRBV12-4,.,TRBJ1-1
CASLPLGPDVQETQYF,TGTGCCAGCCTCCCACTGGGCCCGGACGTCCAAGAGACCCAGTACTTC,.,TRBV7-9,.,TRBJ2-5
CASQTHPLAETQYF,TGTGCCAGCCAAACCCATCCGCTAGCAGAGACCCAGTACTTC,few,TRBV28,.,TRBJ2-5
CASSPPGGAESYEQYF,TGTGCCAGCAGCCCACCGGGGGGGGCGGAATCCTACGAGCAGTACTTC,few,TRBV7-9,TRBD2,TRBJ2-7
CASSLDARGGYTF,TGTGCCAGCAGCTTAGACGCGAGGGGCGGCTACACCTTC,.,TRBV11-2,.,TRBJ1-2
CSVERASAGEQYF,TGCAGCGTTGAGAGGGCCAGTGCGGGGGAGCAGTACTTC,.,TRBV29-1,.,TRBJ2-7
CSARLWRGGTEAFF,TGCAGTGCTAGGTTGTGGAGGGGGGGCACTGAAGCTTTCTTT,.,TRBV20-1,.,TRBJ1-1
CASSEGSNTEAFF,TGTGCCAGCAGTGAGGGATCGAACACTGAAGCTTTCTTT,few,TRBV12-3/TRBV12-4,.,TRBJ1-1
CASSSPSGGGDEQFF,TGTGCCAGCAGTTCCCCTAGCGGGGGCGGCGATGAGCAGTTCTTC,.,TRBV28,TRBD2,TRBJ2-1
CATSSTSAGSYNEQFF,TGTGCCACCAGCAGTACCTCGGCGGGCAGTTACAATGAGCAGTTCTTC,.,TRBV15,.,TRBJ2-1
CASSRESYNEQFF,TGTGCCAGCAGCAGGGAATCCTACAATGAGCAGTTCTTC,.,TRBV28,.,TRBJ2-1
CASSLTTSWGPYEQYF,TGTGCCAGCAGCCTGACGACATCATGGGGTCCCTACGAGCAGTACTTC,.,TRBV7-2,.,TRBJ2-7
CASGSERIHYEQYF,TGTGCCAGCGGTAGCGAACGGATCCACTACGAGCAGTACTTC,.,TRBV6-2/TRBV6-3,.,TRBJ2-7
CASSYSALFGGELFF,TGTGCCAGCAGTTACTCAGCCTTGTTTGGCGGGGAGCTGTTTTTT,few,TRBV6-2/TRBV6-3,.,TRBJ2-2
CASSPTGHPEQFF,TGTGCCAGTAGCCCAACTGGACACCCCGAGCAGTTCTTC,.,TRBV19,.,TRBJ2-1
CASSLAGTDNYGYTF,TGTGCCAGCAGCTTAGCAGGGACAGATAACTATGGCTACACCTTC,many,TRBV11-2,TRBD1,TRBJ1-2
CASSLGWSSYNSPLHF,TGTGCCAGCAGCTTAGGATGGAGCTCCTATAATTCACCCCTCCACTTT,.,TRBV7-8,.,TRBJ1-6
CASSLRDRGRTEAFF,TGTGCCAGCAGCTTGAGGGACAGGGGTCGGACTGAAGCTTTCTTT,many,TRBV5-8,TRBD1,TRBJ1-1
CASSLGGGDYNEQFF,TGTGCCAGCAGCTTGGGCGGTGGAGACTACAATGAGCAGTTCTTC,.,TRBV5-4,.,TRBJ2-1
CSARPGSSNQPQHF,TGCAGTGCTAGACCAGGGAGCAGCAATCAGCCCCAGCATTTT,.,TRBV20-1,.,TRBJ1-5
CASSLVAGYGYTF,TGCGCCAGCAGCTTGGTGGCGGGGTATGGCTACACCTTC,.,TRBV5-1,.,TRBJ1-2
CASSGWGTEAFF,TGTGCCAGCAGTGGGTGGGGCACTGAAGCTTTCTTT,few,TRBV6-6,.,TRBJ1-1
CASSSEGGRDDQPQHF,TGTGCCAGCAGCTCAGAAGGGGGCAGGGACGATCAGCCCCAGCATTTT,.,TRBV7-8,TRBD1,TRBJ1-5
CASSPEPGGGYTF,TGCGCCAGCAGCCCGGAGCCAGGGGGAGGCTACACCTTC,.,TRBV5-1,TRBD1,TRBJ1-2
CASGLFRLNTEAFF,TGTGCTAGTGGTTTGTTCCGGCTGAACACTGAAGCTTTCTTT,once,TRBV12-5,.,TRBJ1-1
CASSLVAVSLILEGANVLTF,TGCGCCAGCAGCTTGGTGGCAGTTAGTTTAATTTTGGAGGGGGCCAACGTCCTGACTTTC,many,TRBV5-1,.,TRBJ2-6
CASSPSGLSYEQYF,TGTGCCAGCAGTCCATCGGGGCTCTCTTACGAGCAGTACTTC,.,TRBV27,.,TRBJ2-7
CAPRYRYMNTEAFF,TGTGCCCCAAGGTACAGGTACATGAACACTGAAGCTTTCTTT,.,TRBV2,.,TRBJ1-1
CASRQSPRVDTQYF,TGTGCCAGCAGGCAAAGTCCTAGGGTGGATACGCAGTATTTT,.,TRBV12-3/TRBV12-4,.,TRBJ2-3
CASSQDRRGQPQHF,TGCGCCAGCAGCCAAGATCGGAGGGGCCAGCCCCAGCATTTT,.,TRBV4-3,.,TRBJ1-5
CATWTGNHEKLFF,TGTGCCACCTGGACAGGGAACCATGAAAAACTGTTTTTT,.,TRBV10-3,TRBD1,TRBJ1-4
CASSQDPSENTEAFF,TGTGCCAGCAGCCAAGATCCGAGTGAGAACACTGAAGCTTTCTTT,few,TRBV3-1,.,TRBJ1-1
CASSPGLTGTGDWFGYQPQHF,TGTGCCAGCAGTCCCGGACTTACCGGGACAGGGGATTGGTTCGGCTATCAGCCCCAGCATTTT,few,TRBV6-2/TRBV6-3,TRBD1,TRBJ1-5
CSVPGPAYNEQFF,TGCAGCGTCCCGGGGCCGGCCTACAATGAGCAGTTCTTC,.,TRBV29-1,.,TRBJ2-1
CASTFYGDLNEQFF,TGTGCCAGCACCTTCTACGGGGACCTCAATGAGCAGTTCTTC,.,TRBV6-2/TRBV6-3,.,TRBJ2-1
CASSLGSNEQFF,TGTGCCAGCAGTTTAGGGAGCAATGAGCAGTTCTTC,many,TRBV12-3/TRBV12-4,.,TRBJ2-1
CASSVGSPNTEAFF,TGTGCCAGCAGTGTGGGCAGCCCGAACACTGAAGCTTTCTTT,.,TRBV6-1,.,TRBJ1-1
CASSAYHGRGAQYF,TGTGCCAGCAGCGCTTACCATGGGAGAGGGGCCCAGTACTTC,few,TRBV9,.,TRBJ2-5